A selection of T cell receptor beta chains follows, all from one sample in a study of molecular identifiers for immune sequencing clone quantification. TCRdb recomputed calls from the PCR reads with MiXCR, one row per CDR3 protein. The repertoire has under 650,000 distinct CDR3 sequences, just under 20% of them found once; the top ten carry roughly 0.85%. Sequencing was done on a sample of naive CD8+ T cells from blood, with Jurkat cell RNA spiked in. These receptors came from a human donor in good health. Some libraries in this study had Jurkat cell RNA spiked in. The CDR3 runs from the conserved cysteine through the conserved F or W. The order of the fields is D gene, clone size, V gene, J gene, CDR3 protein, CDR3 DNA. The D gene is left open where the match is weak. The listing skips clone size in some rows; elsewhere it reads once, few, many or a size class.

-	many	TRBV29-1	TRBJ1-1	CSATRLGLTEAFF	TGCAGCGCCACGAGATTGGGATTAACTGAAGCTTTCTTT
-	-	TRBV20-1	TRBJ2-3	CSASIAGTPRTDTQYF	TGCAGTGCTAGCATTGCGGGGACCCCCCGCACAGATACGCAGTATTTT
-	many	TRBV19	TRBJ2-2	CASSTYTGELFF	TGTGCCAGCAGCACGTACACCGGGGAGCTGTTTTTT
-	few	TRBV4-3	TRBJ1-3	CASSQDVSSGNTIYF	TGCGCCAGCAGCCAAGATGTCAGCTCTGGAAACACCATATATTTT
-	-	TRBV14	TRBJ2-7	CASSQVNAPFYEQYF	TGTGCCAGCAGCCAAGTGAACGCCCCCTTCTACGAGCAGTACTTC
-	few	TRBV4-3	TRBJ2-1	CASSQGRISYNEQFF	TGCGCCAGCAGCCAAGGGCGGATCTCCTACAATGAGCAGTTCTTC
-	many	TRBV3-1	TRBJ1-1	CASSLSGTRTEAFF	TGTGCCAGCAGCCTCTCTGGGACACGGACTGAAGCTTTCTTT
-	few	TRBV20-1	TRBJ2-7	CSASFWTEDSYEQYF	TGCAGTGCTAGTTTTTGGACGGAGGATTCCTACGAGCAGTACTTC
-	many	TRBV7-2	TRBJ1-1	CASSLSPSTEAFF	TGTGCCAGCAGCCTCTCCCCGAGCACTGAAGCTTTCTTT
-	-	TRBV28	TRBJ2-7	CASSDSNSYERYF	TGTGCCAGCTCTGACAGCAACTCCTACGAGCGGTACTTC
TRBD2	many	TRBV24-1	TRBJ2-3	CATSDSRLAGGRGTDTQYF	TGTGCCACCAGTGACTCCCGACTAGCGGGGGGACGTGGCACAGATACGCAGTATTTT
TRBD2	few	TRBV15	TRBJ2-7	CATGGVVAGEQYF	TGTGCGACGGGGGGGGTTGTGGCCGGAGAGCAGTACTTC
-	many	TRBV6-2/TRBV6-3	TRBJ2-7	CASSQTGSSYEQYF	TGTGCCAGCAGCCAAACGGGGAGCTCCTACGAGCAGTACTTC
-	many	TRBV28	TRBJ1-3	CASSSDRTSGNTIYF	TGTGCCAGCAGTTCGGACCGTACCTCTGGAAACACCATATATTTT
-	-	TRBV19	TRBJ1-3	CASRTVGFSGNTIYF	TGTGCCAGTCGGACAGTGGGGTTCTCTGGAAACACCATATATTTT
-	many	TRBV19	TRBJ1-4	CATRDGYEKLFF	TGTGCCACCCGTGATGGATATGAAAAACTGTTTTTT
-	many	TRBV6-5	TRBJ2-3	CASSYSRFPDTQYF	TGTGCCAGCAGTTACTCGAGATTCCCAGATACGCAGTATTTT
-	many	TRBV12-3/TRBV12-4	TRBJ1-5	CASKQPNQPQHF	TGTGCCAGCAAACAGCCCAATCAGCCCCAGCATTTT
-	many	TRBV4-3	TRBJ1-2	CASSQDLKVYYGYTF	TGCGCCAGCAGCCAAGATCTGAAAGTATACTATGGCTACACCTTC
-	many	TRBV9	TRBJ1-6	CASSVDWTANSPLHF	TGTGCCAGCAGCGTAGATTGGACAGCTAATTCACCCCTCCACTTT
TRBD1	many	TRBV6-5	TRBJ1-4	CASSHYPGQGMTNEKLFF	TGTGCCAGCAGCCACTACCCGGGACAGGGGATGACTAATGAAAAACTGTTTTTT
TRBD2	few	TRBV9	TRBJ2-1	CASSAGAGLAGVEQFF	TGTGCCAGCAGCGCGGGGGCCGGCCTAGCGGGGGTTGAGCAGTTCTTC
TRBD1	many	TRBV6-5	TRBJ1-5	CASSRGQYSNQPQHF	TGTGCCAGCAGCAGGGGACAGTATAGCAATCAGCCCCAGCATTTT